This T cell receptor beta chain was sequenced in a study of identical twins. MiXCR was run by TCRdb on the 5' RACE reads, yielding one entry per CDR3 protein. The sample lists fewer than 550,000 distinct CDR3 sequences, nearly 15% occurring once. Germline-derived CDR1 and CDR2 are PRHDT and FYEKMQ (reference sequence). The CDR3 covers 16 residues. V lost 3 bases to trimming and J lost 2 bases; unmatched junction nucleotides: 4. These data were also reused for a study on yellow fever vaccine responses in identical twins.

The clonotype comes from a woman aged 18-29 years in good health. Sequences were obtained from CD4+ T cells sorted from blood. This chain joins TRBV13 and TRBJ2-1; 10 bases are a match to TRBD1. In DNA form, the CDR3 reads TGTGCCAGCAGCTTTCGACAGGGGGCCACCTACAATGAGCAGTTCTTC. Translation gives CASSFRQGATYNEQFF.